The T cell receptor beta chain under discussion was sequenced for a study of cytomegalovirus exposure and HLA in healthy donors. PCR involved 60 Vbeta and 13 Jbeta primers. Authors' processing steps: In a later analysis, the count reached about 75 million unique TCR beta chains, with approximately 10 million shared. The data were produced by immunoSEQ multiplex PCR, yet TCRdb's version contains in-frame clones alone and is incomplete. V, J and clone size reflect that table, while D and trimming were determined from the DNA. The repertoire holds 65,000 to 75,000 clones, with approximately 71% as singletons. The CDR3 totals 15 residues. Trimming took 3 bases from V and 5 from J; bases not matched to a gene: 10. The germline gives CDR1 GTSNPN, CDR2 SVGIG (reference sequence).

The receptor's source is a woman aged 25 to 39 in good health and CMV-seronegative. This chain connects TRBV30 to TRBJ1-3, with 7 bases lining up with TRBD1. The sequenced sample consisted of PBMCs. CDR3 sequence (DNA): TGTGCCTGGAGCGCAGGGGGATCTGACAGAAACACCATATATTTT. Amino acid sequence: CAWSAGGSDRNTIYF.